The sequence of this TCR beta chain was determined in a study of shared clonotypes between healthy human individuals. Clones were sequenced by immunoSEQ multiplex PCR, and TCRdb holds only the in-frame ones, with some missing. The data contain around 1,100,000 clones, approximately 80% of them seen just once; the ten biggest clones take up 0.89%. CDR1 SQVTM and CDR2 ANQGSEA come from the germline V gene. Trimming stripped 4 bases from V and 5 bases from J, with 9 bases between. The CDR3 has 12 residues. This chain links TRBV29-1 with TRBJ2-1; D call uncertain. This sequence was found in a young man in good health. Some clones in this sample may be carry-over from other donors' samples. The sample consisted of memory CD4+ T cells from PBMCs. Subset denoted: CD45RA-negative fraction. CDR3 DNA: TGCAGCGTTGTCACCGGAAACAATGAGCAGTTCTTC. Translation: CSVVTGNNEQFF.